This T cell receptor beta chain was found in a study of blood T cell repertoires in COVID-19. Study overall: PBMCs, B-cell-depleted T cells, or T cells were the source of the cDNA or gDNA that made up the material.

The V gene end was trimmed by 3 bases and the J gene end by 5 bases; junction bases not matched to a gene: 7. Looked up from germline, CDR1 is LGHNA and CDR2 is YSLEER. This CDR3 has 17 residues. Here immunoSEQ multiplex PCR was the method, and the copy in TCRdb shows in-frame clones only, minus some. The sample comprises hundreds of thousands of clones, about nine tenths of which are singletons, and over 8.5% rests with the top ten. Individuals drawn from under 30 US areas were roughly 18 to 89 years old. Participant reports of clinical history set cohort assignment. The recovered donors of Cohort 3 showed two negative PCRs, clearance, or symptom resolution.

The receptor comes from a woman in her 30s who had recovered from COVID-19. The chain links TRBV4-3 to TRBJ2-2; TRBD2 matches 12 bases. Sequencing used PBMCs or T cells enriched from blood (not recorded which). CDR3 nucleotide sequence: TGCGCCAGCAGCCAGTCTCTAGCGGGAGGGAAAACCGGGGAGCTGTTTTTT. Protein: CASSQSLAGGKTGELFF.